A single sample gave rise to the 29 T cell receptor beta chains below, sequenced in a study of T cells in narcolepsy (dated 2018 in TCRdb). The protocol used for the library was the immunoSEQ multiplex PCR assay. Drawn from immuneACCESS, this table holds only the in-frame rearrangements with V and J called that TCRdb kept. Clones are partly lost; checked studies trace under half to an unresolved V gene and leave the rest unexplained. The sample table contains tens of thousands of clones; only one count was recorded for 79% of them. Of the sample, less than 8.5% falls within the top ten clones. Sequenced material: memory (CD45RA-) CD4+ T cells from blood. Interpreted using the paper, the cell subset or site label stands for: memory T cells sorted ex vivo from peripheral blood. The receptors shown here come from a human donor in good health.

Notes on this clone: Mismatch with germline at one junction end may stem from a read error. Other DNA sequences from this sample encode an identical CDR3 as well. The chain carries TRBV2 and TRBJ2-6, with D perhaps matching TRBD1 (6 bases). There are 15 residues in the CDR3. In germline, CDR1 is SNHLY, CDR2 FYNNEI. CDR3 sequence reads: CASITGFFGANVLTF. The CDR3 region has the DNA TGTGCCAGCATTACAGGGTTCTTCGGGGCCAACGTCTTGACTTTC.

This chain connects TRBV9 to TRBJ1-6; D ambiguous. The ends were cut back, 0 bases at V and 9 bases at J, with 7 bases in the middle. The germline V gene has CDR1 SGDLS and CDR2 YYNGEE. The length of the CDR3 is 13 residues. In DNA, the CDR3 is TGTGCCAGCAGCGTAGGGGGTGGTTCACCCCTCCACTTT. Translating gives CASSVGGGSPLHF.

This clone was counted only a few times. The V gene is TRBV6-1, the J gene TRBJ2-1; maybe TRBD1 (5 bases). The CDR3 is 16 amino acids. Between the trimmed V and J ends, which lost 1 base and 0 bases, there was a span of 10 bases. Germline loops: CDR1 MNHNS, CDR2 SASEGT. CDR3 sequence: CASSEEGVSSYNEQFF. The CDR3 nucleotides are TGTGCCAGCAGTGAAGAAGGGGTGAGCTCCTACAATGAGCAGTTCTTC.

This chain links TRBV6-5 with TRBJ2-7; TRBD2 aligns across 8 bases. V lost 5 bases and J lost 12; bases outside the gene matches: 18. CDR1 MNHEY and CDR2 SVGAGI come from the germline V gene. The CDR3 totals 15 residues. The CDR3 DNA reads TGTGCCAGCAGTGGCTTGAGGGAGCGGGAGTTTAGGCGGTACTTC. Translated: CASSGLREREFRRYF.

This CDR3 reads CASSLWPTGDQPQHF. For the CDR3, the DNA is TGTGCCAGCAGCCTCTGGCCGACAGGGGATCAGCCCCAGCATTTT. The rearrangement joins TRBV5-5 to TRBJ1-5; TRBD1 matches at 8 bases. CDR1 is SGHKS and CDR2 is YYEKEE in the germline V gene (reference sequence). The ends lost 4 bases at V and 5 bases at J; junction bases unmatched: 8. The CDR3 totals 15 residues.

As for this clone: Other nucleotide sequences from this sample produce the same CDR3. The rearrangement links TRBV7-9 to TRBJ2-7; D call uncertain. Trimming took 3 bases from V and 4 from J, leaving 7 bases between them. This CDR3 comprises 12 residues. Germline V lookup: CDR1 SEHNR, CDR2 FQNEAQ (reference sequence). DNA of the CDR3: TGTGCCAGCAGCTTCAGCTCTTACGAGCAGTACTTC. Protein product: CASSFSSYEQYF.

This clone was detected only a few times. The chain recombines TRBV4-1 with TRBJ2-1; 8 bases map to TRBD2. This CDR3 region has 14 residues. The germline CDR1 and CDR2 sequences are MGHRA and YSYEKL. Germline trimming cut 4 bases from V and 1 base from J; bases unmatched to any gene: 0. This chain's CDR3 is CASSRLASYNEQFF. The CDR3 coding sequence is TGCGCCAGCAGCCGACTAGCGTCCTACAATGAGCAGTTCTTC.

This chain joins TRBV27 and TRBJ2-7; TRBD2 matches at 7 bases. Germline V CDR1 and CDR2: MNHEY, SMNVEV (reference sequence). J was trimmed by 3 bases and V by 0 bases; bases with no gene match: 5. The length of the CDR3 is 15 residues. CDR3 nucleotides: TGTGCCAGCAGTTTATCGTTGCGGGGGAGCTACGAGCAGTACTTC. It specifies CASSLSLRGSYEQYF.

The chain couples TRBV18 to TRBJ2-3; TRBD2 aligns across 15 bases. The CDR3 length is 16 residues. Germline CDR1 and CDR2: KGHSH and LQKENI. V lost 2 bases, J lost 5 bases, and 2 bases stayed unmatched. CDR3 loop: CASSPGLAGGKDTQYF. CDR3 DNA sequence: TGTGCCAGCTCACCAGGACTAGCGGGGGGGAAAGATACGCAGTATTTT.

The chain joins TRBV7-3 to TRBJ1-1; 9 nucleotides match TRBD1. V was clipped by 1 base and J by 4 bases; unmatched bases: 4. Per the germline V gene, CDR1 is SGHTA and CDR2 is FQGTGA. This CDR3 comprises 15 residues. CDR3 amino acids: CASSLKDRGGTEAFF. The CDR3 coding sequence is TGTGCCAGCAGCTTAAAGGACAGGGGAGGCACTGAAGCTTTCTTT.

This clone was seen a handful of times. The chain links TRBV7-2 to TRBJ2-5, with 7 bases identical to TRBD2. V lost 2 bases, J lost 5 bases, and 14 bases stayed unmatched. CDR1 and CDR2 from the germline V gene are SGHTA and FQGNSA. CDR3 length: 17 amino acids. As DNA, the CDR3 is TGTGCCAGCAGCTTATTCTCGGTCGGGAGGACCGAGGAGACCCAGTACTTC. As protein: CASSLFSVGRTEETQYF.

The V and J genes are TRBV5-4 and TRBJ2-7; D possibly corresponds to TRBD1 (6 bases). The CDR3 totals 15 residues. V lost 0 bases to trimming and J lost 1 base, with 11 bases between them. Germline V CDR1 and CDR2: SGHNT, YYREEE (reference sequence). In DNA, the CDR3 is TGTGCCAGCAGCTTGGGGGGGCCCAATTCCTACGAGCAGTACTTC. Protein sequence: CASSLGGPNSYEQYF. The whole variable domain, filled in from reference TRBV5-4 and TRBJ2-7, reads ETGVTQSPTHLIKTRGQQVTLRCSSQSGHNTVSWYQQALGQGPQFIFQYYREEENGRGNFPPRFSGLQFPNYSSELNVNALELDDSALYLCASSLGGPNSYEQYFGPGTRLTVT.

The chain links TRBV19 to TRBJ2-2; 8 nucleotides line up with TRBD2. V shed 1 base, J shed 4 bases, and the junction held 5 bases outside the gene matches. The CDR3 consists of 16 residues. Germline loops: CDR1 LNHDA, CDR2 SQIVND (reference sequence). The CDR3 DNA reads TGTGCCAGTAGTATAGGAAGTAGCGGGGTCACCGGGGAGCTGTTTTTT. Translated, it gives CASSIGSSGVTGELFF.

The rearrangement joins TRBV7-9 to TRBJ2-4, with 12 bases aligning to TRBD1. Germline CDR1 is SEHNR and CDR2 is FQNEAQ (reference sequence). The CDR3 is made up of 19 amino acids. With 5 bases clipped from V and 0 bases from J, the junction kept 11 bases outside the gene matches. CDR3 amino acids: CASSPVLGQGALAKNIQYF. CDR3 bases: TGTGCCAGCAGCCCAGTCCTGGGACAGGGGGCTTTAGCCAAAAACATTCAGTACTTC.

A few counts support this clone. This chain uses TRBV10-1 with TRBJ2-7; D gene ambiguous. Trimming took 4 bases from V and 6 from J, leaving 13 bases between them. The CDR3 contains 13 residues. Germline V gives CDR1 WNHNN, CDR2 SYGVQD (reference sequence). Here the CDR3 DNA reads TGCGCCAGCAGTGTATCTTTGGGGTCCGAGCAGTACTTC. It specifies CASSVSLGSEQYF.

The chain links TRBV6-5 to TRBJ1-2; TRBD1 matches 11 bases. CDR1 is MNHEY and CDR2 is SVGAGI in the germline V gene. There are 15 residues in the CDR3. V was clipped by 9 bases and J by 4 bases; unmatched bases: 10. The CDR3 here is CASRTGGAGVYGYTF. The CDR3 bases are TGTGCCAGTAGGACAGGGGGCGCGGGAGTCTATGGCTACACCTTC.

The chain joins TRBV18 to TRBJ2-5; weak D call: TRBD2 (6 bases). The CDR3 has 14 amino acids. Trimming left V 0 bases short and J 4 bases short, with 9 bases between. Looked up from germline, CDR1 is KGHSH and CDR2 is LQKENI. CDR3 sequence (DNA): TGTGCCAGCTCACCACCGCGGGGTCGAGAGACCCAGTACTTC. Protein product: CASSPPRGRETQYF.

The chain uses TRBV28 and TRBJ2-5; 11 bases line up with TRBD2. The CDR3 length is 18 residues. Germline CDR1 and CDR2: MDHEN and SYDVKM. J was trimmed by 2 bases and V by 7 bases; bases with no gene match: 15. The CDR3 DNA is TGTGCCAGCACCCCACTGGGACTAGCGGTTTCTCTTCAAGAGACCCAGTACTTC. Its protein product is CASTPLGLAVSLQETQYF.

The chain uses TRBV14 and TRBJ2-7; 7 bases agree with TRBD1. Looked up from germline, CDR1 is SGHDN and CDR2 is FVKESK. The CDR3 contains 15 residues. V gave up 3 bases and J gave up 5 bases; unmatched junction bases: 10. CDR3 amino acids: CASSQIQGLQDEQYF. The DNA of the CDR3 is TGTGCCAGCAGCCAGATACAGGGGCTACAAGACGAGCAGTACTTC.

V and J are TRBV2 and TRBJ2-3, with a tentative D call TRBD1 (6 bases). The CDR3 has 12 amino acids. Germline CDR1 and CDR2: SNHLY and FYNNEI. V dropped 2 bases and J dropped 7 bases, with 7 bases sitting between them. The CDR3 DNA sequence: TGTGCCAGCAGTGAAAGGGGGAATACGCAGTATTTT. Protein: CASSERGNTQYF.

J is TRBJ2-7 and V is TRBV6-1; the match to TRBD1 covers 9 bases. The CDR3 loop spans 15 amino acids. J lost 4 bases, V lost 4 bases, and 8 bases had no gene match. The germline CDR1 and CDR2 sequences are MNHNS and SASEGT. CDR3 DNA sequence: TGTGCCAGCAGTGTGCGGACAGGGGAGTTGTACGAGCAGTACTTC. This gives the protein CASSVRTGELYEQYF.

This chain joins TRBV10-3 and TRBJ1-5; D may be TRBD1 (5 bases). V lost 2 bases to trimming and J lost 1 base, with 6 bases between them. This CDR3 is 14 amino acids long. CDR1 is ENHRY, CDR2 SYGVKD, per germline. CDR3 coding DNA: TGTGCCATCAGTGAGCCAGGGAGCAATCAGCCCCAGCATTTT. This gives the protein CAISEPGSNQPQHF.

The chain employs TRBV7-2 and TRBJ1-2; D ambiguous. Per germline, CDR1 SGHTA and CDR2 FQGNSA. This CDR3 has 14 amino acids. V was trimmed by 7 bases and J by 0 bases, leaving 12 bases between them. The chain's CDR3 is CASTSRRANYGYTF. The CDR3 DNA is TGTGCCAGCACCTCGCGGAGAGCTAACTATGGCTACACCTTC.

J is TRBJ2-3 and V is TRBV9, with TRBD2 matching 8 bases. The J segment lost 1 base and the V segment lost 4 bases, leaving 8 bases of the junction unmatched. This CDR3 has 16 residues. Per germline, CDR1 SGDLS and CDR2 YYNGEE. CDR3 DNA: TGTGCCAGCAGCCCCCTGACCGGGGGGGGCACAGATACGCAGTATTTT. Protein product: CASSPLTGGGTDTQYF.

The V call is TRBV4-2, the J call TRBJ2-5; 14 bases align to TRBD2. CDR3 size: 16 residues. Per germline, CDR1 LGHNA and CDR2 YNFKEQ. The V gene end was trimmed by 3 bases and the J gene end by 4 bases; junction bases not matched to a gene: 4. DNA for the CDR3: TGTGCCAGCAGCCAGGGACTAGCGGGAGCTAGAGAGACCCAGTACTTC. It codes for CASSQGLAGARETQYF.

The V call is TRBV7-2, the J call TRBJ2-2, with a weak D call TRBD2 (6 bases). The CDR3 length is 14 residues. Trimming cost V 10 bases and J 1 base, with 13 bases left between them. Germline CDR1 is SGHTA and CDR2 is FQGNSA. CDR3 nucleotide sequence: TGTGCCATCTCCAGGCGGGGGAACACCGGGGAGCTGTTTTTT. It specifies CAISRRGNTGELFF.

This clone has more than one count but fewer than ten. This chain connects TRBV18 to TRBJ1-1; tentatively, D is TRBD1 (5 bases). Per germline, CDR1 KGHSH and CDR2 LQKENI. The CDR3 loop spans 14 amino acids. Trimming removed 2 bases at V and 3 bases at J, with 10 bases between. CDR3 in DNA: TGTGCCAGCTCACCATCCAGGGAGCACACTGAAGCTTTCTTT. It is translated as CASSPSREHTEAFF.

In the case of this clone: At one of its ends the junction is not consistent with the germline gene, which may arise from a read error. The chain joins TRBV7-7 to TRBJ1-1, with D unresolved. The V gene's germline CDR1 is SSHAT and CDR2 FNYEAQ (reference sequence). The CDR3 is 13 residues long. This CDR3 reads CASSLLENTEAFF. In nucleotides, the CDR3 is TGTGCTAGCAGCTTGCTGGAAAACACTGAAGCTTTCTTT.

This clone was seen only a few times. The V gene is TRBV7-2, the J gene TRBJ1-2; possible D gene TRBD1, 5 bases. The ends were cut back, 2 bases at V and 5 bases at J, with 9 bases in the middle. The CDR3 consists of 13 residues. Germline V gives CDR1 SGHTA, CDR2 FQGNSA. CDR3 nucleotides: TGTGCCAGCAGCTTATTCAGGGAGTATGGCTACACCTTC. As protein: CASSLFREYGYTF. Full variable domain (missing parts from reference TRBV7-2 and TRBJ1-2): GAGVSQSPSNKVTEKGKDVELRCDPISGHTALYWYRQSLGQGLEFLIYFQGNSAPDKSGLPSDRFSAERTGGSVSTLTIQRTQQEDSAVYLCASSLFREYGYTFGSGTRLTVV.